The 31 T cell receptor beta chains given below trace back to one sample, sequenced in a study of shared clonotypes between healthy human individuals. TCRdb's copy holds only in-frame clones and misses some; the assay was immunoSEQ multiplex PCR. Here the sample spans around 1.9 million clones, 93% being singletons. Naive CD8 cells lacked CD45RO, underwent positive selection for CCR7 and left out terminally differentiated effector memory CD45RA+ cells. The sequencing input was naive CD8+ T cells from PBMCs. Source of these receptors: a man between 18 and 35 years old in good health. Some clones in this sample may be carry-over from other donors' samples.

The rearrangement joins TRBV6-1 to TRBJ2-3; 14 nucleotides match TRBD2. Per the germline V gene, CDR1 is MNHNS and CDR2 is SASEGT. The J segment lost 7 bases and the V segment lost 3 bases, leaving 6 bases of the junction unmatched. The CDR3 covers 16 residues. The CDR3: CASSDGTSGSGYTQYF. The CDR3 coding sequence is TGTGCCAGCAGTGATGGGACTAGCGGGAGCGGCTATACGCAGTATTTT.

V usage is TRBV9 and J usage is TRBJ1-1, with 7 positions matching TRBD1. From germline, CDR1 is SGDLS and CDR2 YYNGEE. V lost 0 bases and J lost 3; bases outside the gene matches: 5. CDR3 length: 15 residues. The CDR3 region has the DNA TGTGCCAGCAGCGTAGGGGCCAGGGGGGACACTGAAGCTTTCTTT. This encodes CASSVGARGDTEAFF.

The gene calls are TRBV9 and TRBJ1-2; D is undetermined. V lost 0 bases and J lost 4, with 16 bases in between. CDR3 length equals 16 residues. The germline V gene has CDR1 SGDLS and CDR2 YYNGEE. CDR3: CASSVGGTPFPYGYTF. CDR3 bases: TGTGCCAGCAGCGTAGGCGGTACCCCTTTCCCCTATGGCTACACCTTC.

J is TRBJ1-3 and V is TRBV11-2, with D perhaps matching TRBD1 (6 bases). Germline CDR1 reads SGHAT; CDR2 reads FQNNGV. Trimming removed 5 bases from V and 7 bases from J, with 15 bases in between. There are 14 residues in the CDR3. The CDR3 region is CASSLVGGGNTIYF. CDR3 bases: TGTGCCAGCAGCCTGGTCGGGGGCGGGAACACCATATATTTT.

This chain uses TRBV7-9 with TRBJ2-1; 7 bases match TRBD2. Looked up from germline, CDR1 is SEHNR and CDR2 is FQNEAQ (reference sequence). J was trimmed by 5 bases and V by 5 bases; bases with no gene match: 6. The CDR3 extends over 14 amino acids. The CDR3 DNA reads TGTGCCAGCAGCCCTTTTGGGGGGGACAATGAGCAGTTCTTC. This encodes CASSPFGGDNEQFF.

The chain carries TRBV7-9 and TRBJ2-2; tentative D call: TRBD2 (5 bases). The CDR3 consists of 14 residues. Germline V gives CDR1 SEHNR, CDR2 FQNEAQ (reference sequence). V lost 6 bases and J 6 bases, leaving 14 bases between the germline ends. The CDR3 DNA sequence: TGTGCCAGCAGGCCTCCGGGGAGTCCCGGGGAGCTGTTTTTT. It is translated as CASRPPGSPGELFF.

This sequence joins TRBV27 and TRBJ2-1; D might be TRBD1 or TRBD2, each matching 5 bases. Germline lookup yields CDR1 MNHEY and CDR2 SMNVEV (reference sequence). V shed 2 bases and J shed 5 bases, with 16 bases lying between them. The CDR3 sequence is 16 residues long. CDR3 nucleotide sequence: TGTGCCAGCAGTTTACAACGGGACGGCGCCCACAATGAGCAGTTCTTC. Amino acid sequence: CASSLQRDGAHNEQFF.

This chain connects TRBV27 to TRBJ1-2; tentatively, D is TRBD1 (5 bases). CDR1 and CDR2 (germline): MNHEY, SMNVEV (reference sequence). Trimming removed 3 bases at V and 4 bases at J, with 21 bases between. This CDR3 has 17 residues. The CDR3 region has the DNA TGTGCCAGCAGTTTTATAGGGTATCAGGGATACGGCTATGGCTACACCTTC. It is translated as CASSFIGYQGYGYGYTF.

This clone was found once. The rearrangement links TRBV7-9 to TRBJ1-1, with 8 bases matching TRBD1. CDR1 is SEHNR and CDR2 is FQNEAQ in the germline V gene (reference sequence). The CDR3 is 16 residues long. The trim removed 4 bases at V and 5 bases at J, leaving 12 bases unmatched. CDR3 residues: CASSSSLGTGPTEAFF. The CDR3 bases are TGTGCCAGCAGCTCCTCCCTCGGGACAGGTCCGACTGAAGCTTTCTTT.

Concerning this clone: Other nucleotide sequences from this sample produce the same CDR3. The J gene is TRBJ2-2, the V gene TRBV2; no clear D gene. In germline, CDR1 is SNHLY, CDR2 FYNNEI. The length of the CDR3 is 11 residues. V gave up 3 bases and J gave up 5 bases, with 1 base separating them. The CDR3, as DNA: TGTGCCAGCAGTGATACCGGGGAGCTGTTTTTT. Residues: CASSDTGELFF. The full variable domain, its missing parts supplied by reference TRBV2 and TRBJ2-2, is EPEVTQTPSHQVTQMGQEVILRCVPISNHLYFYWYRQILGQKVEFLVSFYNNEISEKSEIFDDQFSVERPDGSNFTLKIRSTKLEDSAMYFCASSDTGELFFGEGSRLTVL.

This chain uses TRBV6-5 with TRBJ2-5; D is possibly TRBD1 or TRBD2 (5 bases each). From germline, CDR1 is MNHEY and CDR2 SVGAGI. The CDR3 consists of 14 residues. Trimming took off 6 bases at V and 1 base at J, with 12 bases between the two ends. The CDR3 here is CASSALGVQETQYF. CDR3 coding DNA: TGTGCCAGCAGCGCGTTGGGGGTCCAAGAGACCCAGTACTTC.

The chain combines TRBV7-3 with TRBJ2-3; D might be TRBD1 (6 bases). With 3 bases removed from V and 6 bases from J, the gap between germline ends came to 16 bases. In germline, CDR1 is SGHTA, CDR2 FQGTGA. This CDR3 is built from 15 residues. This CDR3 reads CASSFGTLAGDTQYF. The CDR3 coding sequence is TGTGCCAGCAGCTTCGGGACACTTGCGGGCGATACGCAGTATTTT.

The chain employs TRBV7-9 and TRBJ2-7; a possible D gene is TRBD1 (6 bases). The germline CDR1 and CDR2 sequences are SEHNR and FQNEAQ (reference sequence). This CDR3 contains 15 residues. The ends were cut back, 4 bases at V and 1 base at J, with 14 bases in the middle. The CDR3 DNA reads TGTGCCAGCAGCTCACAGGGCTCAGGGTCCTACGAGCAGTACTTC. This gives the protein CASSSQGSGSYEQYF.

Worth noting for this clone: Within the sample, other DNA sequences also encode this same CDR3. The chain has TRBV9 and TRBJ2-1, with TRBD2 matching 7 bases. Germline V gives CDR1 SGDLS, CDR2 YYNGEE. This CDR3 contains 15 residues. J was trimmed by 4 bases and V by 2 bases; bases with no gene match: 6. The CDR3 DNA sequence: TGTGCCAGCAGCGTTGCTCGCGGGGGTTACAATGAGCAGTTCTTC. Its translation is CASSVARGGYNEQFF.

The chain is built from TRBV9 and TRBJ2-1; no reliable D call. Between the trimmed V and J ends, which lost 6 bases and 6 bases, there was a span of 10 bases. Germline assignment: CDR1 SGDLS and CDR2 YYNGEE. CDR3 length: 12 amino acids. The CDR3 protein is CASTSASNEQFF. In nucleotides, the CDR3 is TGTGCCAGCACCAGCGCCTCCAATGAGCAGTTCTTC.

This clone was counted once. V gene TRBV27 combines with J gene TRBJ2-5; D may correspond to TRBD1 or TRBD2 (6 bases each). Between the trimmed V and J ends, which lost 5 bases and 2 bases, there was a span of 15 bases. This CDR3 comprises 15 residues. Germline V gene data show CDR1 as MNHEY and CDR2 as SMNVEV (reference sequence). Here the CDR3 DNA reads TGTGCCAGCAGTCCTCCGGGGGCGGGACAAGAGACCCAGTACTTC. Its protein is CASSPPGAGQETQYF.

The rearrangement uses TRBV15 and TRBJ1-1; no reliable D call. The CDR3 extends over 12 amino acids. V lost 8 bases and J lost 2, with 9 bases in between. Germline loops: CDR1 LNHNV, CDR2 YYDKDF (reference sequence). CDR3 region: CATQELNTEAFF. CDR3 DNA sequence: TGTGCCACCCAAGAACTTAACACTGAAGCTTTCTTT.

This clone showed up just once. J is TRBJ2-7 and V is TRBV2; D unclear. The germline CDR1 and CDR2 sequences are SNHLY and FYNNEI. V shed 2 bases and J shed 9 bases, with 17 bases lying between them. This CDR3 contains 14 residues. CDR3 region: CASSERLDLRSQYF. The CDR3 nucleotides read TGTGCCAGCAGTGAAAGGCTGGATCTACGATCGCAGTACTTC.

This chain joins TRBV7-9 and TRBJ2-5; no clear D gene. The V end was cut by 4 bases, the J end by 4 bases, with 10 bases between. From germline, CDR1 is SEHNR and CDR2 FQNEAQ (reference sequence). The length of the CDR3 is 13 residues. In DNA, the CDR3 is TGTGCCAGCAGCTACACCGGCGTAGAGACCCAGTACTTC. It yields the protein CASSYTGVETQYF.

This clone was recorded once. The rearrangement links TRBV14 to TRBJ2-1; no clear D gene. CDR3 length: 14 amino acids. V was shortened by 4 bases and J by 4 bases, with 11 bases between the two germline ends. Germline loops: CDR1 SGHDN, CDR2 FVKESK. The chain's CDR3 is CASSPSWGYNEQFF. For the CDR3, the DNA is TGTGCCAGCAGCCCGTCATGGGGTTACAATGAGCAGTTCTTC.

The chain combines TRBV9 with TRBJ2-7; possible D gene TRBD1, 5 bases. Trimming left V 0 bases short and J 4 bases short, with 14 bases between. CDR1 is SGDLS and CDR2 is YYNGEE in the germline V gene. The length of the CDR3 is 15 residues. The CDR3 sequence is CASSVGQGRVYEQYF. As DNA, the CDR3 is TGTGCCAGCAGCGTAGGCCAGGGCCGTGTGTACGAGCAGTACTTC.

This chain joins TRBV5-4 and TRBJ1-2; TRBD1 matches 8 bases. The CDR3 runs 14 residues. J was trimmed by 2 bases and V by 5 bases; bases with no gene match: 5. Germline lookup yields CDR1 SGHNT and CDR2 YYREEE (reference sequence). CDR3 loop: CASRIDRGNYGYTF. The CDR3 DNA reads TGTGCCAGCAGAATCGACAGGGGCAACTATGGCTACACCTTC.

V usage is TRBV7-2 and J usage is TRBJ2-7, with TRBD1 matching over 7 bases. The germline V gene encodes CDR1 SGHTA and CDR2 FQGNSA. V lost 3 bases, J lost 11 bases, and 7 bases stayed unmatched. CDR3 size: 12 residues. CDR3 in amino acids: CASSFPGQDEYF. The CDR3 DNA reads TGTGCCAGCAGCTTCCCTGGACAGGACGAGTACTTC.

This rearrangement joins TRBV27 to TRBJ1-1, with TRBD1 matching over 9 bases. Germline lookup yields CDR1 MNHEY and CDR2 SMNVEV (reference sequence). The length of the CDR3 is 14 residues. V dropped 3 bases and J dropped 7; count of bases not matched to a gene: 6. The CDR3 loop is CASSLLQGAGEAFF. For the CDR3, the DNA is TGTGCCAGCAGTTTGCTACAGGGGGCCGGTGAAGCTTTCTTT.

This chain links TRBV25-1 with TRBJ2-5; D tentatively reads TRBD1 or TRBD2 (5 bases each). CDR1 and CDR2 (germline): MGHDK, SYGVNS. Trimming left V 4 bases short and J 11 bases short, with 14 bases between. CDR3 length equals 12 residues. The CDR3: CASSVGDGEQYF. The DNA for the CDR3 is TGTGCCAGCAGTGTCGGGGACGGGGAGCAGTACTTC.

CDR3 protein: CASSLSWGHSYNEQFF. CDR3 nucleotide sequence: TGTGCCAGCAGTTTAAGTTGGGGGCACTCCTACAATGAGCAGTTCTTC. The chain combines TRBV27 with TRBJ2-1, with D possibly TRBD1 on 6 matching bases. The CDR3 loop spans 16 amino acids. CDR1 MNHEY and CDR2 SMNVEV come from the germline V gene (reference sequence). With 2 bases removed from V and 0 bases from J, the gap between germline ends came to 11 bases.

To note about this clone: Within the sample, other DNA sequences also encode this same CDR3. The chain uses TRBV28 and TRBJ2-7; D gene ambiguous. The CDR3 loop spans 12 amino acids. The germline V and J ends were trimmed by 6 bases and 3 bases, with 9 bases remaining between them. The germline V gene encodes CDR1 MDHEN and CDR2 SYDVKM. The CDR3 DNA is TGTGCCAGCAGCCTTGAAGGCTACGAGCAGTACTTC. Its translation is CASSLEGYEQYF.

This clone showed up just a few times. V gene TRBV6-5 combines with J gene TRBJ1-1; D is undetermined. V dropped 0 bases and J dropped 4 bases, with 6 bases sitting between them. The CDR3 length is 13 residues. Germline V gives CDR1 MNHEY, CDR2 SVGAGI. The CDR3 region has the DNA TGTGCCAGCAGTTACTCGTCCCCCACTGAAGCTTTCTTT. Amino acid sequence: CASSYSSPTEAFF.

The genes are TRBV6-5 and TRBJ2-7; 8 nucleotides match TRBD1. Trimming cost V 2 bases and J 5 bases; bases outside gene matches: 11. The CDR3 runs to 16 residues. CDR1 MNHEY and CDR2 SVGAGI come from the germline V gene. The CDR3 nucleotides read TGTGCCAGCAGTTACCGTCGACAGGGGCCTCGGGACGAGCAGTACTTC. Encoded protein: CASSYRRQGPRDEQYF.

The chain recombines TRBV28 with TRBJ2-2; 8 bases map to TRBD2. This CDR3 is 17 amino acids long. Losses at the gene ends were 4 bases for V and 3 bases for J; bases not matched to a gene: 10. Germline V gene lookup returns CDR1 MDHEN and CDR2 SYDVKM. CDR3 sequence: CASSSWRLATYTGELFF. The CDR3 DNA reads as TGTGCCAGCAGTTCCTGGCGACTAGCGACCTACACCGGGGAGCTGTTTTTT.

This sequence joins TRBV7-9 and TRBJ1-1; maybe TRBD1 (5 bases). CDR1 is SEHNR and CDR2 is FQNEAQ in the germline V gene (reference sequence). The CDR3 is made up of 15 amino acids. The V and J ends lost 6 bases and 4 bases respectively, with 18 bases between them. The CDR3 spells CASSFSGGESTEAFF. Here the CDR3 DNA reads TGTGCCAGCAGTTTTTCTGGGGGAGAAAGCACTGAAGCTTTCTTT.